These T cell receptor beta chains were read from a single sample in a study of cytomegalovirus exposure and HLA in healthy donors. TCRdb's copy holds only in-frame clones and misses some; the assay was immunoSEQ multiplex PCR. The table includes roughly 90,000 clones, roughly 83% detected once. Material for sequencing was PBMCs. These receptors were collected from a man aged 18-30 years in good health and CMV-seronegative. Each CDR3 is given with its conserved first and last residue. The order of the fields is clone size, J gene, V gene, D gene, CDR3 length, CDR3 DNA, CDR3 protein. D genes are given only for firm matches. Size is omitted from some rows. Given values are once, few, many or a class for expanded clones.

abundance: NA
j_gene: TRBJ2-1
v_gene: TRBV10-3
d_gene: TRBD1
len: 15
CDR3nt: TGTGCCATCAGGGAGGGACAGGGGGCGTACAATGAGCAGTTCTTC
CDR3aa: CAIREGQGAYNEQFF

abundance: NA
j_gene: TRBJ2-7
v_gene: TRBV28
d_gene: NA
len: 17
CDR3nt: TGTGCCAGCAGTTTCGGGGGTTGGGGCCGAACCGCCTACGAGCAGTACTTC
CDR3aa: CASSFGGWGRTAYEQYF

abundance: NA
j_gene: TRBJ1-6
v_gene: TRBV7-9
d_gene: NA
len: 14
CDR3nt: TGTGCCAGCAGCTCAGGGGTTATTAATTCACCCCTCCACTTT
CDR3aa: CASSSGVINSPLHF

abundance: NA
j_gene: TRBJ1-5
v_gene: TRBV6-6
d_gene: NA
len: 14
CDR3nt: TGTGCCAGCAGTCGTGCGTCCAGCAATCAGCCCCAGCATTTT
CDR3aa: CASSRASSNQPQHF

abundance: few
j_gene: TRBJ2-7
v_gene: TRBV7-8
d_gene: NA
len: 14
CDR3nt: TGTGCCAGCAGCTTAGAGCAGGAACCCTACGAGCAGTACTTC
CDR3aa: CASSLEQEPYEQYF

abundance: NA
j_gene: TRBJ1-5
v_gene: TRBV5-8
d_gene: NA
len: 13
CDR3nt: TGTGCCGGCAGAAGACACTCCAATCAGCCCCAGCATTTT
CDR3aa: CAGRRHSNQPQHF

abundance: NA
j_gene: TRBJ2-3
v_gene: TRBV5-4
d_gene: NA
len: 13
CDR3nt: TGTGCCAGCAGCCTGCGACAGTGGGATACGCAGTATTTT
CDR3aa: CASSLRQWDTQYF

abundance: NA
j_gene: TRBJ2-1
v_gene: TRBV5-1
d_gene: TRBD2
len: 15
CDR3nt: TGCGCCAGCAGCTTGGGACTAGCGGCAGGGAATGAGCAGTTCTTC
CDR3aa: CASSLGLAAGNEQFF

abundance: NA
j_gene: TRBJ2-2
v_gene: TRBV7-2
d_gene: NA
len: 13
CDR3nt: TGTGCCAGCAGCTTAGGAGGGAGGGGGGAGCTGTTTTTT
CDR3aa: CASSLGGRGELFF

abundance: NA
j_gene: TRBJ2-3
v_gene: TRBV5-1
d_gene: TRBD2
len: 16
CDR3nt: TGCGCCAGCAGCTTGGTAGTAGCGGGTAGCACAGATACGCAGTATTTT
CDR3aa: CASSLVVAGSTDTQYF

abundance: NA
j_gene: TRBJ2-2
v_gene: TRBV11-2
d_gene: TRBD2
len: 16
CDR3nt: TGTGCCAGCATGTCCTTGGGCGGGAGGAACACCGGGGAGCTGTTTTTT
CDR3aa: CASMSLGGRNTGELFF

abundance: NA
j_gene: TRBJ1-2
v_gene: TRBV5-1
d_gene: TRBD1
len: 14
CDR3nt: TGCGCCAGCAGACCGGGACAGGGATCTGTGGGCTACACCTTC
CDR3aa: CASRPGQGSVGYTF

abundance: NA
j_gene: TRBJ2-5
v_gene: TRBV19
d_gene: NA
len: 13
CDR3nt: TGTGCCAGTAGTATAGTCCGCAGGGGGACCCAGTACTTC
CDR3aa: CASSIVRRGTQYF

abundance: NA
j_gene: TRBJ2-1
v_gene: TRBV29-1
d_gene: TRBD1
len: 17
CDR3nt: TGCAGCGTTGAAGAGTTGGGACAGGGACCTACCTACAATGAGCAGTTCTTC
CDR3aa: CSVEELGQGPTYNEQFF

abundance: NA
j_gene: TRBJ2-1
v_gene: TRBV6-4
d_gene: TRBD2
len: 15
CDR3nt: TGTGCCAGCAGTGAGGACCCAAGCGGGAGTAATGAGCAGTTCTTC
CDR3aa: CASSEDPSGSNEQFF